This is a list of T cell receptor beta chains from one sample in a study of siplizumab effects on memory and regulatory T cells. The repertoire was sequenced with immunoSEQ multiplex PCR; TCRdb's copy has only in-frame clones and lacks some. The data hold around 7,400 clones, with around a third observed a single time. No antigens are known for them. Sequencing was done on a sample of CFSE-low (dividing) CD8+ T cells sorted from an allogeneic mixed lymphocyte reaction. The receptor source for this set is a human donor in good health; the cells came from an allogeneic mixed lymphocyte reaction. The CDR3 runs from the conserved cysteine through the conserved F or W. Fields, in order: CDR3 length, J gene, D gene, clone size, V gene, CDR3 DNA, CDR3 protein. The D gene is left open where the match is weak. For some rows the clone size is stated as once, few or many, or as a class when expanded; others skip it.

cdr3_length: 12; j_call: TRBJ2-7; d_call: NA; clone_size: few; v_call: TRBV7-9; cdr3_nt: TGTGCCAGCAGCTTAGTCATCAACGAGCAGTACTTC; cdr3_aa: CASSLVINEQYF
cdr3_length: 14; j_call: TRBJ1-1; d_call: NA; clone_size: NA; v_call: TRBV13; cdr3_nt: TGTGCCAGCAGCTTAGCTCTAGAGAACACTGAAGCTTTCTTT; cdr3_aa: CASSLALENTEAFF
cdr3_length: 13; j_call: TRBJ1-2; d_call: NA; clone_size: few; v_call: TRBV30; cdr3_nt: TGTGCCTGGAGTGCGACAGGCGACTATGGCTACACCTTC; cdr3_aa: CAWSATGDYGYTF
cdr3_length: 12; j_call: TRBJ1-2; d_call: NA; clone_size: NA; v_call: TRBV9; cdr3_nt: TGTGCCAGCAGCGGGAACAACTATGGCTACACCTTC; cdr3_aa: CASSGNNYGYTF
cdr3_length: 11; j_call: TRBJ1-1; d_call: NA; clone_size: NA; v_call: TRBV4-2; cdr3_nt: TGTGCCAGCAGCCAAGGCCTTGAAGCTTTCTTT; cdr3_aa: CASSQGLEAFF
cdr3_length: 15; j_call: TRBJ1-1; d_call: TRBD1; clone_size: many; v_call: TRBV9; cdr3_nt: TGTGCCAGCAGCCCCTTGGGACAGTCTAACACTGAAGCTTTCTTT; cdr3_aa: CASSPLGQSNTEAFF
cdr3_length: 13; j_call: TRBJ2-7; d_call: TRBD2; clone_size: few; v_call: TRBV5-1; cdr3_nt: TGCGCCAGCAGCCTCGGGGGGAGGTACGAGCAGTACTTC; cdr3_aa: CASSLGGRYEQYF
cdr3_length: 15; j_call: TRBJ2-1; d_call: NA; clone_size: NA; v_call: TRBV19; cdr3_nt: TGTGCCACCTCTCTGGGGCGAGGCGGTGGGGTTGAGCAGTTCTTC; cdr3_aa: CATSLGRGGGVEQFF
cdr3_length: 15; j_call: TRBJ1-1; d_call: NA; clone_size: NA; v_call: TRBV12-5; cdr3_nt: TGTGCTAGTGGTTCCCCAGGACGGCCGTGGACTGAAGCTTTCTTT; cdr3_aa: CASGSPGRPWTEAFF
cdr3_length: 12; j_call: TRBJ2-7; d_call: NA; clone_size: few; v_call: TRBV5-1; cdr3_nt: TGCGCCAGCAGGGCAGATTCCTACGAGCAGTACTTC; cdr3_aa: CASRADSYEQYF
cdr3_length: 17; j_call: TRBJ2-4; d_call: NA; clone_size: medium-sized; v_call: TRBV30; cdr3_nt: TGTGCCTGGAGTCCACTCGCGACAGGAGCAGCCAAAAACATTCAGTACTTC; cdr3_aa: CAWSPLATGAAKNIQYF
cdr3_length: 14; j_call: TRBJ2-1; d_call: TRBD2; clone_size: few; v_call: TRBV10-3; cdr3_nt: TGTGCCATCACGAGCGGCGGGAGGTACAATGAGCAGTTCTTC; cdr3_aa: CAITSGGRYNEQFF
cdr3_length: 14; j_call: TRBJ1-1; d_call: NA; clone_size: few; v_call: TRBV9; cdr3_nt: TGTGCCAGCAGCGGCGCTACAGGGATCTCTGAAGCTTTCTTT; cdr3_aa: CASSGATGISEAFF
cdr3_length: 14; j_call: TRBJ2-1; d_call: NA; clone_size: few; v_call: TRBV7-3; cdr3_nt: TGTGCCAGCAGCTGGAGTTTGGCGTCCAATGAGCAGTTCTTC; cdr3_aa: CASSWSLASNEQFF
cdr3_length: 16; j_call: TRBJ2-1; d_call: NA; clone_size: NA; v_call: TRBV29-1; cdr3_nt: TGCAGCGTGGGTGGGGGGAACAGGGCAGGAGACAATGAGCAGTTCTTC; cdr3_aa: CSVGGGNRAGDNEQFF
cdr3_length: 15; j_call: TRBJ1-2; d_call: TRBD1; clone_size: NA; v_call: TRBV27; cdr3_nt: TGTGCCAGCAGACCTCTACAGGGGGCGCGCTATGGCTACACCTTC; cdr3_aa: CASRPLQGARYGYTF
cdr3_length: 16; j_call: TRBJ2-7; d_call: NA; clone_size: medium-sized; v_call: TRBV7-9; cdr3_nt: TGTGCCAGCAGCTTCCTCACAGCCAGGAGGTCCTACGAGCAGTACTTC; cdr3_aa: CASSFLTARRSYEQYF
cdr3_length: 14; j_call: TRBJ2-7; d_call: TRBD2; clone_size: NA; v_call: TRBV9; cdr3_nt: TGTGCCAGCAGCTTAGAGGCGGGAGGGTACGAGCAGTACTTC; cdr3_aa: CASSLEAGGYEQYF
cdr3_length: 13; j_call: TRBJ1-5; d_call: NA; clone_size: NA; v_call: TRBV7-6; cdr3_nt: TGTGCCAGCAGCCTGGCGCAGGATCAGCCCCAGCATTTT; cdr3_aa: CASSLAQDQPQHF
cdr3_length: 15; j_call: TRBJ1-1; d_call: TRBD1; clone_size: NA; v_call: TRBV30; cdr3_nt: TGTGCCTGGAGTGGGGGGACAGGGACTGTAGCTGAAGCTTTCTTT; cdr3_aa: CAWSGGTGTVAEAFF
cdr3_length: 15; j_call: TRBJ2-5; d_call: NA; clone_size: NA; v_call: TRBV6-5; cdr3_nt: TGTGCCAGCAGTCCATTTGCGGCGCTTCAAGAGACCCAGTACTTC; cdr3_aa: CASSPFAALQETQYF
cdr3_length: 18; j_call: TRBJ2-1; d_call: TRBD2; clone_size: NA; v_call: TRBV5-8; cdr3_nt: TGTGCCAGCAGCTTGACTAGCGGGAGAATTAGCTCCTACAATGAGCAGTTCTTC; cdr3_aa: CASSLTSGRISSYNEQFF
cdr3_length: 13; j_call: TRBJ2-7; d_call: TRBD2; clone_size: few; v_call: TRBV29-1; cdr3_nt: TGCAGCGTTGTGGGAGGGAGCACCTACGAGCAGTACTTC; cdr3_aa: CSVVGGSTYEQYF
cdr3_length: 15; j_call: TRBJ2-3; d_call: TRBD1; clone_size: few; v_call: TRBV7-9; cdr3_nt: TGTGCCAGCAGCTTAGTAACAGGGGACACAGATACGCAGTATTTT; cdr3_aa: CASSLVTGDTDTQYF
cdr3_length: 15; j_call: TRBJ2-2; d_call: NA; clone_size: NA; v_call: TRBV4-1; cdr3_nt: TGCGCCAGCAGCCAGAGCCCGCGACAATCCGGGGAGCTGTTTTTT; cdr3_aa: CASSQSPRQSGELFF
cdr3_length: 14; j_call: TRBJ2-7; d_call: NA; clone_size: NA; v_call: TRBV11-3; cdr3_nt: TGTGCCAGCAGCTTACCTCGCCTTCCCTACGAGCAGTACTTC; cdr3_aa: CASSLPRLPYEQYF
cdr3_length: 15; j_call: TRBJ2-5; d_call: TRBD1; clone_size: NA; v_call: TRBV5-4; cdr3_nt: TGTGCCAGCAGCCCCGACAGGGGGCGAGAAGAGACCCAGTACTTC; cdr3_aa: CASSPDRGREETQYF
cdr3_length: 13; j_call: TRBJ2-7; d_call: NA; clone_size: NA; v_call: TRBV5-4; cdr3_nt: TGTGCCAGCAGCTTGTCTCCGGGCTACGAGCAGTACTTC; cdr3_aa: CASSLSPGYEQYF
cdr3_length: 15; j_call: TRBJ2-3; d_call: TRBD1; clone_size: medium-sized; v_call: TRBV29-1; cdr3_nt: TGCAGCGTTGAAGGCAGGGGGCGATCCACAGATACGCAGTATTTT; cdr3_aa: CSVEGRGRSTDTQYF
cdr3_length: 11; j_call: TRBJ2-1; d_call: NA; clone_size: medium-sized; v_call: TRBV21-1; cdr3_nt: TGTGCCAGCAGGGCCTACAATGAGCAGTTCTTC; cdr3_aa: CASRAYNEQFF
cdr3_length: 12; j_call: TRBJ2-1; d_call: NA; clone_size: NA; v_call: TRBV5-3; cdr3_nt: TGTGCCAGCAGCTTGGTCCGCAATGAGCAGTTCTTC; cdr3_aa: CASSLVRNEQFF
cdr3_length: 14; j_call: TRBJ2-1; d_call: TRBD2; clone_size: few; v_call: TRBV27; cdr3_nt: TGTGCCAGCAGCCTAGCGGGAGGATACAATGAGCAGTTCTTC; cdr3_aa: CASSLAGGYNEQFF
cdr3_length: 16; j_call: TRBJ2-1; d_call: TRBD1; clone_size: NA; v_call: TRBV10-3; cdr3_nt: TGTGCCATCAGTGAGACGGGACAGGAGCCTTACAATGAGCAGTTCTTC; cdr3_aa: CAISETGQEPYNEQFF
cdr3_length: 13; j_call: TRBJ2-5; d_call: NA; clone_size: NA; v_call: TRBV7-6; cdr3_nt: TGTGCCAGCAGGTCACAGGGAGATGAGACCCAGTACTTC; cdr3_aa: CASRSQGDETQYF
cdr3_length: 14; j_call: TRBJ1-2; d_call: TRBD1; clone_size: large; v_call: TRBV30; cdr3_nt: TGTGCCTGGGGAAGGATGACAGGGAACTATGGCTACACCTTC; cdr3_aa: CAWGRMTGNYGYTF
cdr3_length: 15; j_call: TRBJ2-1; d_call: NA; clone_size: few; v_call: TRBV5-4; cdr3_nt: TGTGCCAGCAGCTTGGGCGGGAACTCCTACAATGAGCAGTTCTTC; cdr3_aa: CASSLGGNSYNEQFF
cdr3_length: 14; j_call: TRBJ2-7; d_call: TRBD2; clone_size: NA; v_call: TRBV9; cdr3_nt: TGTGCCAGCAGCGGCGGCGGGAGCTCCTACGAGCAGTACTTC; cdr3_aa: CASSGGGSSYEQYF
cdr3_length: 11; j_call: TRBJ1-1; d_call: NA; clone_size: NA; v_call: TRBV7-6; cdr3_nt: TGTGCCAGCCGGGGTGGAACTGAAGCTTTCTTT; cdr3_aa: CASRGGTEAFF
cdr3_length: 15; j_call: TRBJ2-7; d_call: TRBD2; clone_size: NA; v_call: TRBV7-2; cdr3_nt: TGTGCCAGCAGCTACGCTAGCGGGAGATTGGGCGAGCAGTACTTC; cdr3_aa: CASSYASGRLGEQYF
cdr3_length: 15; j_call: TRBJ1-1; d_call: NA; clone_size: NA; v_call: TRBV7-9; cdr3_nt: TGTGCCAGCAGCTTACCAGGTCCTATGAACACTGAAGCTTTCTTT; cdr3_aa: CASSLPGPMNTEAFF
cdr3_length: 15; j_call: TRBJ1-4; d_call: NA; clone_size: medium-sized; v_call: TRBV7-9; cdr3_nt: TGTGCCAGCACTCCGGGGGAGGCAACTAATGAAAAACTGTTTTTT; cdr3_aa: CASTPGEATNEKLFF
cdr3_length: 14; j_call: TRBJ1-1; d_call: NA; clone_size: few; v_call: TRBV7-3; cdr3_nt: TGTGCCAGCAGCCTGTTCGGGGGGAACACTGAAGCTTTCTTT; cdr3_aa: CASSLFGGNTEAFF
cdr3_length: 11; j_call: TRBJ2-7; d_call: NA; clone_size: NA; v_call: TRBV5-1; cdr3_nt: TGTGCCAGCAGCTTTTCCTACGAGCAGTACTTC; cdr3_aa: CASSFSYEQYF
cdr3_length: 15; j_call: TRBJ2-2; d_call: TRBD1; clone_size: few; v_call: TRBV6-5; cdr3_nt: TGTGCCAGCAGTCGTGCAGGGGGTAGTAACGGGGAGCTGTTTTTT; cdr3_aa: CASSRAGGSNGELFF
cdr3_length: 16; j_call: TRBJ2-7; d_call: NA; clone_size: NA; v_call: TRBV5-6; cdr3_nt: TGTGCCAGCAGCTTGGCCCTCTTCGGGACCTCCTACGAGCAGTACTTC; cdr3_aa: CASSLALFGTSYEQYF
cdr3_length: 15; j_call: TRBJ2-1; d_call: NA; clone_size: NA; v_call: TRBV27; cdr3_nt: TGTGCCAGCAGTTTATCGATTGGCAGGGTCAATGAGCAGTTCTTC; cdr3_aa: CASSLSIGRVNEQFF
cdr3_length: 14; j_call: TRBJ2-7; d_call: NA; clone_size: few; v_call: TRBV27; cdr3_nt: TGTGCCAGCAGTTTATTGGCTTTAGGACGCGAGCAGTACTTC; cdr3_aa: CASSLLALGREQYF
cdr3_length: 13; j_call: TRBJ1-3; d_call: NA; clone_size: few; v_call: TRBV30; cdr3_nt: TGTGCCTGGAGTCCAGGGGCGGGAAACACCATATATTTT; cdr3_aa: CAWSPGAGNTIYF
cdr3_length: 13; j_call: TRBJ2-7; d_call: NA; clone_size: medium-sized; v_call: TRBV7-9; cdr3_nt: TGTGCCAGCAGCTTCAGGGGCTCCTACGAGCAGTACTTC; cdr3_aa: CASSFRGSYEQYF
cdr3_length: 14; j_call: TRBJ1-4; d_call: NA; clone_size: medium-sized; v_call: TRBV11-2; cdr3_nt: TGTGCCAGCACGGGGGGCGGTGAGAATGAAAAACTGTTTTTT; cdr3_aa: CASTGGGENEKLFF
cdr3_length: 14; j_call: TRBJ1-4; d_call: TRBD1; clone_size: NA; v_call: TRBV11-2; cdr3_nt: TGTGCCAGCAGCCAGACAGGGAACAGTGAAAAACTGTTTTTT; cdr3_aa: CASSQTGNSEKLFF
cdr3_length: 14; j_call: TRBJ1-6; d_call: NA; clone_size: NA; v_call: TRBV25-1; cdr3_nt: TGTGCCAGCAGTTTTCCCGGCTATAATTCACCCCTCCACTTT; cdr3_aa: CASSFPGYNSPLHF
cdr3_length: 14; j_call: TRBJ2-7; d_call: NA; clone_size: NA; v_call: TRBV4-1; cdr3_nt: TGCGCCAGCAGCCAAGGGGTCAGTTCCTTGGAGCAGTACTTC; cdr3_aa: CASSQGVSSLEQYF